The 11 T cell receptor beta chains listed next were all sequenced from one sample in a study of post-analysis software for immune sequencing data. The library was made from cDNA and included unique molecular identifiers. TCRdb recomputed calls from the PCR reads with MiXCR, one row per CDR3 protein. This table holds about 800,000 distinct CDR3 sequences, 25% to 30% found once. The study, taken as a whole, reports: There were roughly 5 TRBV segments more frequent in patients than controls, and TRBV5-6, TRBV5-1 and TRBV20-1 were among them.

What these receptors recognize is not known. Sequencing was done on a sample of blood. Receptors originate from a girl aged 10-17 years with multiple sclerosis.

In this sample, this clonotype turned up once. This could be a read error, since a much larger clone is one nucleotide away. The V and J genes are TRBV20-1 and TRBJ2-5, with D tentatively TRBD2 (6 bases). This CDR3 contains 13 residues. Germline CDR1 is DFQATT and CDR2 is SNEGSKA (reference sequence). With 2 bases removed from V and 2 bases from J, the gap between germline ends came to 9 bases. The CDR3 spells CSARWLAQETQYF. The CDR3 bases are TGCAGTGCTAGATGGCTAGCGCAAGAGACCCAGTACTTC.

Ten or more counts support this clonotype. The rearrangement joins TRBV10-3 to TRBJ2-5; 8 bases agree with TRBD2. After removal of 2 bases from V and 3 bases from J, the junction contained 2 bases not matched to a gene. Looked up from germline, CDR1 is ENHRY and CDR2 is SYGVKD. The CDR3 extends over 14 amino acids. CDR3 sequence (DNA): TGTGCCATCAGTGAGGCGGGGGGTAAAGAGACCCAGTACTTC. Protein sequence: CAISEAGGKETQYF.

The CDR3 nucleotides are TGTGCCAGCAGCTTAGCGGCCTCCTACCGGAATAATTCACCCCTCCACTTT. This gives the protein CASSLAASYRNNSPLHF. This chain connects TRBV7-2 to TRBJ1-6; D is undetermined. Germline-derived CDR1 and CDR2 are SGHTA and FQGNSA. With 0 bases removed from V and 5 bases from J, the gap between germline ends came to 14 bases. The length of the CDR3 is 17 residues.

The rearrangement uses TRBV15 and TRBJ2-3, with D unclear. There are 13 residues in the CDR3. V was cut by 8 bases and J by 2 bases, with 11 bases left in between. In germline, CDR1 is LNHNV, CDR2 YYDKDF (reference sequence). CDR3 sequence (DNA): TGTGCCACCCGCGCCGGGCACACAGATACGCAGTATTTT. It translates to CATRAGHTDTQYF.

The chain carries TRBV27 and TRBJ2-3; 9 bases line up with TRBD1. Looked up from germline, CDR1 is MNHEY and CDR2 is SMNVEV (reference sequence). This CDR3 contains 16 residues. V shed 7 bases, J shed 1 base, and the junction held 9 bases outside the gene matches. CDR3 DNA sequence: TGTGCCAGCACCCTAAAGGGACAGGGCGGCACAGATACGCAGTATTTT. It specifies CASTLKGQGGTDTQYF.

CDR3 DNA sequence: TGTGCCAGCAGCTTCATTACAGGGGGCCCCTACAATGAGCAGTACTTC. Its protein product is CASSFITGGPYNEQYF. V usage is TRBV7-9 and J usage is TRBJ2-7; 9 bases are shared with TRBD1. The germline V gene encodes CDR1 SEHNR and CDR2 FQNEAQ (reference sequence). This CDR3 is built from 16 residues. With V trimmed by 3 bases and J by 7 bases, 13 bases remained unmatched.

This clonotype was counted at least ten times. The chain uses TRBV18 and TRBJ2-5; D remains ambiguous. Germline V gene lookup returns CDR1 KGHSH and CDR2 LQKENI. Trimming removed 3 bases at V and 0 bases at J, with 8 bases between. This CDR3 spans 14 amino acids. The CDR3 is CASSPRTDQETQYF. The CDR3 DNA reads as TGTGCCAGCTCACCTCGGACGGACCAAGAGACCCAGTACTTC.

This chain joins TRBV20-1 and TRBJ1-5; D remains ambiguous. Germline-derived CDR1 and CDR2 are DFQATT and SNEGSKA (reference sequence). V dropped 5 bases and J dropped 4 bases, with 9 bases sitting between them. The CDR3 is 12 residues long. The CDR3 here is CSAPDGNQPQHF. Written as DNA, the CDR3 is TGCAGTGCTCCGGACGGGAATCAGCCCCAGCATTTT.

V and J are TRBV11-2 and TRBJ2-1; D is perhaps TRBD1 or TRBD2 (5 bases each). Germline V gene lookup returns CDR1 SGHAT and CDR2 FQNNGV. The CDR3 loop spans 17 amino acids. Trimming cost V 4 bases and J 5 bases, with 21 bases left between them. CDR3 residues: CASSSGIDRSWDNEQFF. In DNA form, the CDR3 reads TGTGCCAGCAGCTCCGGGATCGACAGAAGTTGGGACAATGAGCAGTTCTTC.

The rearrangement joins TRBV6-5 to TRBJ1-4; no firm D call. This CDR3 spans 12 amino acids. Deletions cut 6 bases from V and 7 bases from J, with 9 bases between. Germline V gene data show CDR1 as MNHEY and CDR2 as SVGAGI. The CDR3 nucleotides are TGTGCCAGCAGCCATTCCAGTGAAAAACTGTTTTTT. Amino acids: CASSHSSEKLFF.

This clonotype showed up just a few times. V usage is TRBV11-2 and J usage is TRBJ2-7, with D perhaps matching TRBD2 (5 bases). The CDR3 contains 18 residues. V lost 0 bases to trimming and J lost 3 bases, with 21 bases between them. Germline CDR1 SGHAT, CDR2 FQNNGV. CDR3 in amino acids: CASSLDRIRGAEVYEQYF. The CDR3 nucleotides read TGTGCCAGCAGCTTAGATCGTATTCGCGGTGCGGAGGTCTACGAGCAGTACTTC.